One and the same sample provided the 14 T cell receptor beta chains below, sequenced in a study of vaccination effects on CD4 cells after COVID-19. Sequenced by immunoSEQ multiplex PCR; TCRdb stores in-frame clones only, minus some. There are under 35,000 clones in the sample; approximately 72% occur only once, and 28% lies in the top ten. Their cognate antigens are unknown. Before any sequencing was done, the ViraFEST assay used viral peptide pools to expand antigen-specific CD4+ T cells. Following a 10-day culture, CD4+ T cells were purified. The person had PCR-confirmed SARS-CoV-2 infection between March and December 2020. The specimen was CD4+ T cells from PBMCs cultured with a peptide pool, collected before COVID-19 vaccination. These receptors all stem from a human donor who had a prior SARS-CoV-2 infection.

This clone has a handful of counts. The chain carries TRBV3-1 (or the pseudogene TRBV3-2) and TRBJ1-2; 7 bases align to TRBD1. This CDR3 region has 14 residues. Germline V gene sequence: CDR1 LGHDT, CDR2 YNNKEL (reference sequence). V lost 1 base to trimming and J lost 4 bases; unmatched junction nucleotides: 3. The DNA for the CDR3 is TGTGCCAGCAGCCAAGTAGGGGGCTTCTATGGCTACACCTTC. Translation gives CASSQVGGFYGYTF.

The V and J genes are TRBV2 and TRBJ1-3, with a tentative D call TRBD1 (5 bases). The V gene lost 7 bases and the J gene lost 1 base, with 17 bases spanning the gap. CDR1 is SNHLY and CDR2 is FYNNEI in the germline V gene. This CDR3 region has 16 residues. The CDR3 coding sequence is TGTGCCAGCAATAGGGACGGAGGACCTTCTGGAAACACCATATATTTT. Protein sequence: CASNRDGGPSGNTIYF.

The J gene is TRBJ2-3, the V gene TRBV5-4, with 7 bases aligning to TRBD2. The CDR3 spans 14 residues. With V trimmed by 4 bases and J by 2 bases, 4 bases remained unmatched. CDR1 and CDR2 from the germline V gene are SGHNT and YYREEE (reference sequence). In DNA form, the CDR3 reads TGTGCCAGCAGCGGGACTACCTACACAGATACGCAGTATTTT. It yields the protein CASSGTTYTDTQYF.

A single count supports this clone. CDR3 nucleotide sequence: TGCGCCAGCAGCCCGACGGAGTCCGCCGGCCTTTATGGCTACACCTTC. Protein: CASSPTESAGLYGYTF. The J gene is TRBJ1-2, the V gene TRBV4-3; D ambiguous. Germline-derived CDR1 and CDR2 are LGHNA and YSLEER. V lost 4 bases, J lost 5 bases, and 20 bases lay in between. The length of the CDR3 is 16 residues.

The CDR3 nucleotides are TGTGCCAGCTCAGGGACAGGAAACTACGAGCAGTACTTC. Its protein product is CASSGTGNYEQYF. The genes are TRBV18 and TRBJ2-7; 8 bases align to TRBD1. This CDR3 is 13 amino acids long. Germline V gives CDR1 KGHSH, CDR2 LQKENI. Trimming at V came to 5 bases and at J to 3 bases, leaving 3 bases not matched to a gene. The entire variable domain, with the rest obtained from reference TRBV18 and TRBJ2-7, is as follows: NAGVMQNPRHLVRRRGQEARLRCSPMKGHSHVYWYRQLPEEGLKFMVYLQKENIIDESGMPKERFSAEFPKEGPSILRIQQVVRGDSAAYFCASSGTGNYEQYFGPGTRLTVT.

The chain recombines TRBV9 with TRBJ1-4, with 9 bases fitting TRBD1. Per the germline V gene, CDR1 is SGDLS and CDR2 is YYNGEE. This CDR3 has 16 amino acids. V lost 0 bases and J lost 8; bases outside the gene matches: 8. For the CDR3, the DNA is TGTGCCAGCAGCGTAGTCCTGGACAGGGGAAGGGAAAAACTGTTTTTT. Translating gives CASSVVLDRGREKLFF.

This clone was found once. The CDR3 nucleotides read TGTGCCAGCAGCTCCGACAGGGGGGCCTCTGGCTACACCTTC. As protein: CASSSDRGASGYTF. The rearrangement links TRBV5-8 to TRBJ1-2; 9 positions agree with TRBD1. The CDR3 has 14 residues. Germline V gene data show CDR1 as SGHTS and CDR2 as YDEGEE. V lost 3 bases and J lost 7; bases outside the gene matches: 7.

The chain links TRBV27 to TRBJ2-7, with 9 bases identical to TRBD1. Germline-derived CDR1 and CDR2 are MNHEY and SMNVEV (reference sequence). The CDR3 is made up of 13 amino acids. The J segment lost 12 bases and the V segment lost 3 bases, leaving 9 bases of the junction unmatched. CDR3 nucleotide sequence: TGTGCCAGCAGTTTGGGACAGGGTGCTCCCTTGTACTTC. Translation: CASSLGQGAPLYF.

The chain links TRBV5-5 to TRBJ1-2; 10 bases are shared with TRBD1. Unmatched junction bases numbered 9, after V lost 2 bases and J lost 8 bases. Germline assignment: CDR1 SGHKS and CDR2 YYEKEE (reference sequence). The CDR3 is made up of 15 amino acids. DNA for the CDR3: TGTGCCAGCAGCTTTGCTGGGACAGGGGACGTGGGCTACACCTTC. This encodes CASSFAGTGDVGYTF.

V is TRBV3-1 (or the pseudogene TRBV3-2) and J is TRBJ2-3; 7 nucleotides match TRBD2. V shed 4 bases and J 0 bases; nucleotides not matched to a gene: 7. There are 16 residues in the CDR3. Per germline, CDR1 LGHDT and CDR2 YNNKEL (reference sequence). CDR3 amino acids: CASSPLSGPSTDTQYF. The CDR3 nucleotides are TGTGCCAGCAGCCCGCTTAGCGGGCCTAGCACAGATACGCAGTATTTT.

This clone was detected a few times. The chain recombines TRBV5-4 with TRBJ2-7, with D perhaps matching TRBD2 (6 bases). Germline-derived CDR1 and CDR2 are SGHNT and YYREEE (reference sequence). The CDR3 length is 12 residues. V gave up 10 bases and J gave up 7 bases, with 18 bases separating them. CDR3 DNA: TGTGCCGGAGGGCCAGGACGGGAGGAGCAGTACTTC. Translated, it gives CAGGPGREEQYF.

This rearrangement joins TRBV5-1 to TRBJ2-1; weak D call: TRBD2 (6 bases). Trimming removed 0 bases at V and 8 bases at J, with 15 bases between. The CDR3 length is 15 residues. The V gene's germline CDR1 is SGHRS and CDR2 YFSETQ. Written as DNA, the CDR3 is TGCGCCAGCAGCTTGGTGGTTCCCGGGGAGGATGAGCAGTTCTTC. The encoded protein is CASSLVVPGEDEQFF.

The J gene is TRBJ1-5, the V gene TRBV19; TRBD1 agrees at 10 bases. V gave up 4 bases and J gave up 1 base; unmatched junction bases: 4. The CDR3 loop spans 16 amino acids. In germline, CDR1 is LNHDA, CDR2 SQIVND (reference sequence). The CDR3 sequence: CASSTGTGVSNQPQHF. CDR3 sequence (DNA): TGTGCCAGTAGTACTGGGACAGGGGTAAGCAATCAGCCCCAGCATTTT.

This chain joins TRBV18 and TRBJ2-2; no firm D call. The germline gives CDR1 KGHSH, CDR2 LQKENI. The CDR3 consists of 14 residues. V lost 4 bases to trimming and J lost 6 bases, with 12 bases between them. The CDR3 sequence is CASSLSTGAGELFF. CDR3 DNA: TGTGCCAGCTCACTGTCGACTGGGGCCGGGGAGCTGTTTTTT.